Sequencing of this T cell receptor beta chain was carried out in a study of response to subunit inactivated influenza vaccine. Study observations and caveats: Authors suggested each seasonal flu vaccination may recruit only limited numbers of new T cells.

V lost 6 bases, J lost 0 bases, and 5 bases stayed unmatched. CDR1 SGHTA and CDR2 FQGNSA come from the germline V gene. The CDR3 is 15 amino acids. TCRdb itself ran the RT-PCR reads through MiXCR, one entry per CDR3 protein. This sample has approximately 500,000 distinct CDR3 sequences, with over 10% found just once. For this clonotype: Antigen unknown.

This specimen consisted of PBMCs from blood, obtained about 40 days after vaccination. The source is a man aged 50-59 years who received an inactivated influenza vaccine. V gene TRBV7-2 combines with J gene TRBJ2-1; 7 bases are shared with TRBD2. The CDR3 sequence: CASSGRGSSYNEQFF. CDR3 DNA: TGTGCCAGCAGTGGGCGGGGGAGCTCCTACAATGAGCAGTTCTTC.